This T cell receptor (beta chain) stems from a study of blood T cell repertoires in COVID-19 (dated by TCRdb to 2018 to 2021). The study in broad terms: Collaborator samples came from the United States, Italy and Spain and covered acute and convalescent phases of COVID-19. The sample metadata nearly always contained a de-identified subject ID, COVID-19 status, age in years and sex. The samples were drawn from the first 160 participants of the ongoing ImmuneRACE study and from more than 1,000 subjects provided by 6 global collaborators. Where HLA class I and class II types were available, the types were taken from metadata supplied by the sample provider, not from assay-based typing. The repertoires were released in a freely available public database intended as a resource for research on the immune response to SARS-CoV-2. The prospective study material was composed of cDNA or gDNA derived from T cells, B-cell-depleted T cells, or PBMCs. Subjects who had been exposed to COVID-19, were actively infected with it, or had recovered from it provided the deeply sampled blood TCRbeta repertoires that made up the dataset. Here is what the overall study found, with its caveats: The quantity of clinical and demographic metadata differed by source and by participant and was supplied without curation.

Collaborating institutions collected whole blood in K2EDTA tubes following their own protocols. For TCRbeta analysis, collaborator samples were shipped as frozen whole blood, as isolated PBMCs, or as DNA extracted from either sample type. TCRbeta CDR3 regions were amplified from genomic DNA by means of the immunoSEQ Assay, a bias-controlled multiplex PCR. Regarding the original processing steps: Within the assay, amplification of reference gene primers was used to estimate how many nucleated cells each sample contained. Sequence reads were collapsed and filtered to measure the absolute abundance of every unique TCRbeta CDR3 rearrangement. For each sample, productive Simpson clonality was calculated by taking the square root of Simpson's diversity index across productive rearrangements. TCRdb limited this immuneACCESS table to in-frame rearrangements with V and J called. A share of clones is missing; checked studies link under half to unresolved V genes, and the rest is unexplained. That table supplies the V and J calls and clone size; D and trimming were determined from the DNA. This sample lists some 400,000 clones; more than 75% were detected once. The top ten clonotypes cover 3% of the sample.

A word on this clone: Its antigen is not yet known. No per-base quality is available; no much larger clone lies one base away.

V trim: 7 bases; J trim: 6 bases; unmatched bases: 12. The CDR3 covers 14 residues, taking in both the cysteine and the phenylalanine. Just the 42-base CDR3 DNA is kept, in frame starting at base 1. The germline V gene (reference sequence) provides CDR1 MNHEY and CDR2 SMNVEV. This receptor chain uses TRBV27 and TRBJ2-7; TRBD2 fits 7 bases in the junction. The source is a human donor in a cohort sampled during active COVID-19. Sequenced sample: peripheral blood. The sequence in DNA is TGTGCCAGCACCCGAGGGCTAGCGGAAGGCGAGCAGTACTTC. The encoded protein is CASTRGLAEGEQYF.